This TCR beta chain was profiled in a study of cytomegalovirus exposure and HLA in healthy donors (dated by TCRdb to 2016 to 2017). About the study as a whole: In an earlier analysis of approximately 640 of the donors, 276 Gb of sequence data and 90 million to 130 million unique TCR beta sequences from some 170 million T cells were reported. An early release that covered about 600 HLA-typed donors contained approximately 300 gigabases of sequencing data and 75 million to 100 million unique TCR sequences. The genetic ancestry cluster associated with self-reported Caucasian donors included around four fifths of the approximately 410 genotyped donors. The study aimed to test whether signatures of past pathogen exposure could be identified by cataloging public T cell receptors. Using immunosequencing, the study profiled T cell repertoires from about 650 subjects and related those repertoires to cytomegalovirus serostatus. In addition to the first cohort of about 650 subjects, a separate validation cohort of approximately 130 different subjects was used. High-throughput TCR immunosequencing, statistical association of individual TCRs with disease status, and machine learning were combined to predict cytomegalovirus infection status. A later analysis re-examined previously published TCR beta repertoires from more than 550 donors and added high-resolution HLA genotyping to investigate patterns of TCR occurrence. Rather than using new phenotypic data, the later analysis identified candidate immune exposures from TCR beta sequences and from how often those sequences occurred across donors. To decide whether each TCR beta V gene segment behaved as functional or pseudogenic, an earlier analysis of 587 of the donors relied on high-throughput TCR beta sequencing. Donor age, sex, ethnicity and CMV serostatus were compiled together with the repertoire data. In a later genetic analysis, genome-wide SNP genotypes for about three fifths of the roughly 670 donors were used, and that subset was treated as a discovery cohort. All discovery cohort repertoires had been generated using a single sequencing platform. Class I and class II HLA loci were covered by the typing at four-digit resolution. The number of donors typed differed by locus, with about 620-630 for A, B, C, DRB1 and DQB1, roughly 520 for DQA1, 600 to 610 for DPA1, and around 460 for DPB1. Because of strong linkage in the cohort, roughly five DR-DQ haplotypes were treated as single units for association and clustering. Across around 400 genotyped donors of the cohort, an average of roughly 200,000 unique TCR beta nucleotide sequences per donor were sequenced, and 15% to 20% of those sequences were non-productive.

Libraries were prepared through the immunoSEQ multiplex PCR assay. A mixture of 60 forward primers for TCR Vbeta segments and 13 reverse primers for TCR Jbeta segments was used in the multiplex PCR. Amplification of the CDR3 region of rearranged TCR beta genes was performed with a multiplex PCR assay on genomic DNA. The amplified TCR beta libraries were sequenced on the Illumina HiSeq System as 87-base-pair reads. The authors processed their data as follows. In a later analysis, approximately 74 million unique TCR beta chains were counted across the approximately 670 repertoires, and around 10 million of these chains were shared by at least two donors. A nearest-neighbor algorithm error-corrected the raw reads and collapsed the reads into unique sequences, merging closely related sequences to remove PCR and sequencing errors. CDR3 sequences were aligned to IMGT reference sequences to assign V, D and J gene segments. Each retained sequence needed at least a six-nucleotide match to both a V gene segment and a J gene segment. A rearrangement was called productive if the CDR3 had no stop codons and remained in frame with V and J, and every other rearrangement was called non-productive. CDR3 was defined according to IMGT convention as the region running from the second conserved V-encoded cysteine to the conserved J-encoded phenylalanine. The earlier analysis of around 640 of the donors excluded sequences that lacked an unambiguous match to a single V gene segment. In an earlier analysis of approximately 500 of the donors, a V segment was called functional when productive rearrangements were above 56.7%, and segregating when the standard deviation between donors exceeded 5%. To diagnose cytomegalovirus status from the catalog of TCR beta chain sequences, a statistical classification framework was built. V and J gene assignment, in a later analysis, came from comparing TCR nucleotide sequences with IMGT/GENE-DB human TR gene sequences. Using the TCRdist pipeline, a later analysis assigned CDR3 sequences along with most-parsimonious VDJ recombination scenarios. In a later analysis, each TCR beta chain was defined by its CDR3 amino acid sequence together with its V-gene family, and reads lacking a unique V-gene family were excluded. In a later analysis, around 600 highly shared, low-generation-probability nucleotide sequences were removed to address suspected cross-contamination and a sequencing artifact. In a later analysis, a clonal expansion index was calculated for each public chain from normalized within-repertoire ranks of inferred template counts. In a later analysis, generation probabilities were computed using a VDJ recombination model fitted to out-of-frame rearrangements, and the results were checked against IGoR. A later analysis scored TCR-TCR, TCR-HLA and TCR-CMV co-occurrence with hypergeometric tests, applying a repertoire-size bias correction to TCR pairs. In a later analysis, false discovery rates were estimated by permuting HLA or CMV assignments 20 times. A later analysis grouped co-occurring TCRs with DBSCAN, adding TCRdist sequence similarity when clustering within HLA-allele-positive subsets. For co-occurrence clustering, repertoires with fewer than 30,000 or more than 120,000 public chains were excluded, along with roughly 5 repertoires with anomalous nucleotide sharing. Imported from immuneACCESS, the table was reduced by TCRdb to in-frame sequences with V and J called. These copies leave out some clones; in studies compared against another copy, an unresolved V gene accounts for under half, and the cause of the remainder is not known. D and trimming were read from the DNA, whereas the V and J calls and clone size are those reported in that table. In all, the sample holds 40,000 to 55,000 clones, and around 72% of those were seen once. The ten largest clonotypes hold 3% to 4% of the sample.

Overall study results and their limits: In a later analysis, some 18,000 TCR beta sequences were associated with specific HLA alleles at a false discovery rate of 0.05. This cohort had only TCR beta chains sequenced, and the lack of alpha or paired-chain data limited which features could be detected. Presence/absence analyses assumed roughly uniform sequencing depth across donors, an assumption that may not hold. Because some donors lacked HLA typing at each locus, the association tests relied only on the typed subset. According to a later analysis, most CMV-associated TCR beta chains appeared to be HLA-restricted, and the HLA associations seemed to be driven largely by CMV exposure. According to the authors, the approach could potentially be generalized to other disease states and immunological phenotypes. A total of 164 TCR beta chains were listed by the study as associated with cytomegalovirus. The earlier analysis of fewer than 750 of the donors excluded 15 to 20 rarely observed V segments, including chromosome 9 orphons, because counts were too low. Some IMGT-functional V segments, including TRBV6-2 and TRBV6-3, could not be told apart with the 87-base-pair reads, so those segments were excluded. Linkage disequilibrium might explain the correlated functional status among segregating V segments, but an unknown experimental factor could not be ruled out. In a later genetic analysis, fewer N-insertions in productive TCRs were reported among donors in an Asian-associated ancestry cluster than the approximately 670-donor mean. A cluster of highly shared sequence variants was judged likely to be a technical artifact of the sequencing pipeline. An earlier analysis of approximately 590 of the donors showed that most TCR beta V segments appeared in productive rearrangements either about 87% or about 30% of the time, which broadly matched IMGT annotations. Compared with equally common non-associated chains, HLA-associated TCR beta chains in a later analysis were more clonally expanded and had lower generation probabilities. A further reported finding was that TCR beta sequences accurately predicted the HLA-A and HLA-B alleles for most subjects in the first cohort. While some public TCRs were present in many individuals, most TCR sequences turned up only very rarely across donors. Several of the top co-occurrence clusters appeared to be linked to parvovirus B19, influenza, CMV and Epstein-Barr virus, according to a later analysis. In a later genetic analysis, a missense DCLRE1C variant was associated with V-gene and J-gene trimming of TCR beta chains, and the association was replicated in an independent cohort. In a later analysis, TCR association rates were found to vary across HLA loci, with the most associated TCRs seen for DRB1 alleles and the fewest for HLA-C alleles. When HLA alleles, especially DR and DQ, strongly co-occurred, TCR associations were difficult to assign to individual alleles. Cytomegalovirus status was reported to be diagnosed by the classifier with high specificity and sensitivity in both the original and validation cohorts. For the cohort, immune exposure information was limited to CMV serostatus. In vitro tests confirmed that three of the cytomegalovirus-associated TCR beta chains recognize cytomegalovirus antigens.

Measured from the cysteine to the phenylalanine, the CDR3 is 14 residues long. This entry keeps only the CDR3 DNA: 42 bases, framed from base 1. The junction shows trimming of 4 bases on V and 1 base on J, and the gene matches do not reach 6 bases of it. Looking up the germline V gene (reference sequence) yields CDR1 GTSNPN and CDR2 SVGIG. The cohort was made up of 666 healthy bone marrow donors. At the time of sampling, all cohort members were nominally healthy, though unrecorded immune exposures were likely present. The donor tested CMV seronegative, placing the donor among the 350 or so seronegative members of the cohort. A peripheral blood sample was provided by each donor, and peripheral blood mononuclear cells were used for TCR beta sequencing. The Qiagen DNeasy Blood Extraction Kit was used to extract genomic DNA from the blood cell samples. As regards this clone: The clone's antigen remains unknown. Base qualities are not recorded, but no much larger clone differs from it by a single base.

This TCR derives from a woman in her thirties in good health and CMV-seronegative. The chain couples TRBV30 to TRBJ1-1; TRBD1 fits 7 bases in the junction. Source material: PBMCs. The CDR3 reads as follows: CAWTPGQRNTEAFF. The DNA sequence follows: TGTGCCTGGACTCCGGGACAGAGGAACACTGAAGCTTTCTTT.